This entry is about one T cell receptor beta chain. Its antigen remains unidentified. The CDR3 extends over 15 amino acids. Between the trimmed V and J ends, which lost 5 bases and 2 bases, there was a span of 15 bases. CDR1 and CDR2 (germline): LGHNA, YNFKEQ. This entry comes from a study of T-cell memory formation after mild COVID-19. Findings of the study overall: Clones shrinking between day 15 and 85 showed a balanced CD4/CD8 split, and those that grew later tilted toward CD4+. Pre-infection memory held some responding clones, suggesting pre-existing cross-reactive T cells responded.

TCRdb recomputed calls from the 5' RACE reads with MiXCR, one row per CDR3 protein. The data contain fewer than 250,000 distinct CDR3 sequences, 27% of them singletons. The TCR comes from an adult woman who had mild COVID-19 (a few samples of this study predate the infection). Cell type and time point are not known. Sequenced sample: PBMCs or a T cell subset sorted from them (not recorded which). V is TRBV4-2 and J is TRBJ1-2; D call uncertain. DNA for the CDR3: TGTGCCAGCAGCGGTCTCGGGGAGAGAAACTATGGCTACACCTTC. Translation: CASSGLGERNYGYTF.